This is a list of T cell receptor beta chains from one sample in a study of PD-1 blockade in mismatch repair-deficient tumors. Libraries were prepared by immunoSEQ multiplex PCR; TCRdb keeps only in-frame clonotypes and omits some of them. The repertoire holds tens of thousands of clones, with approximately 80% as singletons. Sequenced here: peripheral blood, sampled 44 weeks after starting pembrolizumab. The receptor set was obtained from an adult with mismatch repair-deficient cancer. The conserved cysteine and the conserved F or W are not part of the CDR3 here. A clone size is listed for some rows: how often the clone was seen (once, few, many), or a class if it is expanded.

v_gene: TRBV6-6
abundance: -
j_gene: TRBJ1-4
len: 13
CDR3aa: ASNRQGATNEKLF

v_gene: TRBV19
abundance: few
j_gene: TRBJ2-1
len: 10
CDR3aa: ASSIERGEQF

v_gene: TRBV19
abundance: -
j_gene: TRBJ2-3
len: 11
CDR3aa: ASSAMVQDTQY

v_gene: TRBV29-1
abundance: -
j_gene: TRBJ2-7
len: 12
CDR3aa: SVEGGRAGAEQY

v_gene: TRBV9
abundance: -
j_gene: TRBJ2-7
len: 13
CDR3aa: ASSPPTGKRYEQY

v_gene: TRBV18
abundance: -
j_gene: TRBJ1-5
len: 14
CDR3aa: ASSPSGTGGNQPQH

v_gene: TRBV6-6
abundance: -
j_gene: TRBJ1-4
len: 13
CDR3aa: ASSYGGDFNEKLF

v_gene: TRBV10-1
abundance: -
j_gene: TRBJ2-1
len: 12
CDR3aa: ASSNVAGGNEQF

v_gene: TRBV18
abundance: -
j_gene: TRBJ2-2
len: 13
CDR3aa: ASSPRQGSTGELF

v_gene: TRBV19
abundance: once
j_gene: TRBJ2-2
len: 14
CDR3aa: ASSIGIGQNTGELF

v_gene: TRBV6-5
abundance: once
j_gene: TRBJ1-5
len: 10
CDR3aa: ATRRSSQPQH

v_gene: TRBV18
abundance: -
j_gene: TRBJ2-1
len: 14
CDR3aa: ASSWSGTGGGNEQF

v_gene: TRBV19
abundance: -
j_gene: TRBJ2-7
len: 14
CDR3aa: ASSIDRGGWSYEQY

v_gene: TRBV7-9
abundance: -
j_gene: TRBJ2-7
len: 12
CDR3aa: ASSLAMSNGKQY

v_gene: TRBV4-3
abundance: -
j_gene: TRBJ2-1
len: 13
CDR3aa: ASSPLPNEYDEQF

v_gene: TRBV29-1
abundance: -
j_gene: TRBJ1-2
len: 12
CDR3aa: SVEDLQGGYGYT

v_gene: TRBV30
abundance: -
j_gene: TRBJ2-1
len: 12
CDR3aa: AYDPGSSYNEQF